A single sample gave rise to the 24 T cell receptor beta chains below, sequenced in a study of shared T cell receptors in the human thymus. Sequencing used immunoSEQ multiplex PCR; TCRdb keeps in-frame clones, though not all of them. The repertoire holds about 540,000 clones, with more than 75% as singletons. The sample was also linked to a second study, of human thymus T cells.

The sample consisted of thymocytes. The receptors originated from a boy under two years old with a congenital heart defect.

V gene TRBV7-8 combines with J gene TRBJ2-7; D is undetermined. This CDR3 has 13 residues. V was shortened by 5 bases and J by 5 bases, with 13 bases between the two germline ends. Germline assignment: CDR1 SGHVS and CDR2 FQNEAQ. Here the CDR3 DNA reads TGTGCCAGCAGCCCTTCCAGGTGGGACGAGCAGTACTTC. Protein sequence: CASSPSRWDEQYF.

The rearrangement uses TRBV7-2 and TRBJ2-1; TRBD2 matches 7 bases. The V gene's germline CDR1 is SGHTA and CDR2 FQGNSA. V gave up 1 base and J gave up 2 bases; unmatched junction bases: 5. The CDR3 length is 16 residues. CDR3 sequence (DNA): TGTGCCAGCAGCTTAGTAGTGGGAGGGCCCTACAATGAGCAGTTCTTC. Translated, it gives CASSLVVGGPYNEQFF.

This clone was seen a handful of times. The junction departs from the called germline gene at one end, perhaps through a read error. This sequence joins TRBV18 and TRBJ2-7, with unresolved D. The germline V gene has CDR1 KGHSH and CDR2 LQKENI. The CDR3 contains 12 residues. The CDR3 nucleotides read TGTGCCAGCTCACCACACTCCGACGAGCAGTACTTC. Protein product: CASSPHSDEQYF.

This clone was observed once. The chain uses TRBV28 and TRBJ1-5; perhaps TRBD1 as D (6 bases). V was trimmed by 3 bases and J by 0 bases, leaving 18 bases between them. Germline CDR1 MDHEN, CDR2 SYDVKM. CDR3 length: 18 amino acids. In DNA, the CDR3 is TGTGCCAGCAGTTTTGGGCCAGGGGCCACTTATAGCAATCAGCCCCAGCATTTT. The encoded protein is CASSFGPGATYSNQPQHF.

This chain joins TRBV19 and TRBJ2-7; 12 bases map to TRBD1. V shed 3 bases, J shed 6 bases, and the junction held 6 bases outside the gene matches. This CDR3 spans 15 amino acids. Germline-derived CDR1 and CDR2 are LNHDA and SQIVND (reference sequence). This CDR3 is CASSIPGTGGVEQYF. The CDR3 region has the DNA TGTGCCAGTAGTATCCCCGGGACAGGGGGCGTCGAGCAGTACTTC.

The rearrangement uses TRBV5-8 and TRBJ1-5; D is uncertain. CDR3 length: 13 amino acids. Germline CDR1 reads SGHTS; CDR2 reads YDEGEE. V shed 4 bases and J shed 2 bases, with 7 bases lying between them. The CDR3 nucleotides read TGTGCCAGCAGCCCGAGGGGCAATCAGCCCCAGCATTTT. Translation gives CASSPRGNQPQHF.

This chain links TRBV30 with TRBJ2-1; D ambiguous. V was cut by 6 bases and J by 0 bases, with 15 bases left in between. Per germline, CDR1 GTSNPN and CDR2 SVGIG (reference sequence). The CDR3 is 15 amino acids. CDR3 amino acids: CACQGAGSSYNEQFF. CDR3 nucleotides: TGTGCCTGTCAAGGCGCAGGAAGCTCCTACAATGAGCAGTTCTTC.

The chain combines TRBV11-2 with TRBJ1-2; 8 bases agree with TRBD1. The CDR3 spans 17 residues. CDR1 SGHAT and CDR2 FQNNGV come from the germline V gene. V shed 1 base and J 7 bases; nucleotides not matched to a gene: 14. The CDR3 region is CASSLGPSPDRGGGYTF. CDR3 DNA: TGTGCCAGCAGCTTAGGTCCCTCCCCTGACAGGGGTGGTGGCTACACCTTC. Together with reference TRBV11-2 and TRBJ1-2, the CDR3 gives the full variable domain: EAGVAQSPRYKIIEKRQSVAFWCNPISGHATLYWYQQILGQGPKLLIQFQNNGVVDDSQLPKDRFSAERLKGVDSTLKIQPAKLEDSAVYLCASSLGPSPDRGGGYTFGSGTRLTVV.

This clone appeared once. The rearrangement links TRBV27 to TRBJ2-7, with 7 bases identical to TRBD2. The CDR3 consists of 15 residues. Germline CDR1 and CDR2: MNHEY and SMNVEV (reference sequence). V lost 6 bases, J lost 5 bases, and 13 bases stayed unmatched. CDR3 amino acids: CASRTPAGVHHEQYF. CDR3 DNA sequence: TGTGCCAGCAGAACCCCCGCGGGAGTTCACCACGAGCAGTACTTC.

This rearrangement joins TRBV2 to TRBJ2-1; 7 bases are shared with TRBD2. CDR1 is SNHLY and CDR2 is FYNNEI in the germline V gene. The length of the CDR3 is 18 residues. Trimming cost V 6 bases and J 4 bases; bases outside gene matches: 18. CDR3 region: CASRPDAGGERVYNEQFF. CDR3 bases: TGTGCCAGCAGACCCGACGCTGGGGGGGAGCGGGTATACAATGAGCAGTTCTTC.

This clone was seen a handful of times. The gene calls are TRBV29-1 and TRBJ1-2; D is perhaps TRBD1 (6 bases). Trimming stripped 6 bases from V and 8 bases from J, with 22 bases between. Per germline, CDR1 SQVTM and CDR2 ANQGSEA. This CDR3 is built from 14 residues. This CDR3 reads CSVPVGRRGDGYTF. CDR3 DNA: TGCAGCGTCCCCGTCGGGCGCAGGGGAGACGGCTACACCTTC. The full variable domain, with the rest looked up from reference TRBV29-1 and TRBJ1-2, is SAVISQKPSRDICQRGTSLTIQCQVDSQVTMMFWYRQQPGQSLTLIATANQGSEATYESGFVIDKFPISRPNLTFSTLTVSNMSPEDSSIYLCSVPVGRRGDGYTFGSGTRLTVV.

This clone was counted once. A read error may account for a junction end that differs from germline. The rearrangement links TRBV7-9 to TRBJ2-3; 11 bases line up with TRBD2. The CDR3 contains 15 residues. Germline V gives CDR1 SEHNR, CDR2 FQNEAQ (reference sequence). In DNA, the CDR3 is TGTGCCAGCAGCCTAGCGGGAGGAACGGTTGATACGCAGTATTTT. Its translation: CASSLAGGTVDTQYF.

This chain links TRBV6-6 with TRBJ2-7; 10 bases are a match to TRBD1. The CDR3 runs to 15 residues. V was clipped by 4 bases and J by 7 bases; unmatched bases: 10. Per the germline V gene, CDR1 is MNHNY and CDR2 is SVGAGI (reference sequence). The CDR3 DNA sequence: TGTGCCAGCAGTTCCACCGGGACAGGGGTAAGGGAGCAGTACTTC. The encoded protein is CASSSTGTGVREQYF.

The J gene is TRBJ2-7, the V gene TRBV6-5, with D perhaps matching TRBD2 (5 bases). Trimming cost V 6 bases and J 5 bases, with 20 bases left between them. Germline CDR1 reads MNHEY; CDR2 reads SVGAGI. The CDR3 has 15 residues. The CDR3 DNA sequence: TGTGCCAGCAGATACGCCTCGGGGAAAGACCACGAGCAGTACTTC. It translates to CASRYASGKDHEQYF.

This clone appeared once. The chain recombines TRBV1 with TRBJ2-3; the DNA was not used to check the table's D call, TRBD2. TRBV1 is shown as a pseudogene. This CDR3 is built from 17 residues. The CDR3 reads CTSSLLRRTSGGDTQYF. CDR3 in DNA: TGCACCAGCAGCCTCCTGAGGAGGACTAGCGGGGGAGATACGCAGTATTTT.

V usage is TRBV5-1 and J usage is TRBJ2-7; 11 positions agree with TRBD2. The germline V gene encodes CDR1 SGHRS and CDR2 YFSETQ. This CDR3 spans 16 amino acids. The junction had 9 bases not matched to a gene; V was cut back by 7 bases and J by 0 bases. CDR3 coding DNA: TGCGCCAGCGGACCAAGCACTAGCGGGAGCTCCTACGAGCAGTACTTC. Amino acids: CASGPSTSGSSYEQYF.

The rearrangement joins TRBV25-1 to TRBJ2-7; TRBD1 might be the D (5 bases). Germline V gene sequence: CDR1 MGHDK, CDR2 SYGVNS. The germline V and J ends were trimmed by 3 bases and 0 bases, with 6 bases remaining between them. The CDR3 sequence is 13 residues long. In nucleotides, the CDR3 is TGTGCCAGCAGTGACAGGGCCTCCTACGAGCAGTACTTC. It specifies CASSDRASYEQYF.

The V gene is TRBV6-5, the J gene TRBJ2-5; weak D call: TRBD2 (5 bases). Trimming took 6 bases from V and 5 from J, leaving 13 bases between them. Germline V gene lookup returns CDR1 MNHEY and CDR2 SVGAGI. This CDR3 contains 13 residues. The CDR3 protein is CASRRGGGETQYF. The CDR3 nucleotides are TGTGCCAGCAGACGGGGTGGTGGGGAGACCCAGTACTTC.

The V gene is TRBV5-4, the J gene TRBJ1-5, with D perhaps matching TRBD1 (5 bases). Per the germline V gene, CDR1 is SGHNT and CDR2 is YYREEE (reference sequence). V was shortened by 1 base and J by 5 bases, with 10 bases between the two germline ends. The CDR3 is 14 amino acids. The CDR3 is CASSLQGVDQPQHF. DNA of the CDR3: TGTGCCAGCAGCTTGCAAGGGGTCGATCAGCCCCAGCATTTT.

The rearrangement links TRBV11-1 to TRBJ2-7; weak D call: TRBD2 (5 bases). CDR1 SGHAT and CDR2 FQDESV come from the germline V gene (reference sequence). The V end lost 5 bases, the J end lost 2 bases, and 13 bases lay between the germline ends. The CDR3 has 14 amino acids. The CDR3 bases are TGTGCCAGCAGCCAAATTCGAGGGACCTACGAGCAGTACTTC. Amino acid sequence: CASSQIRGTYEQYF.

This clone was detected only a few times. V gene TRBV27 combines with J gene TRBJ2-1, with 9 bases lining up with TRBD2. V shed 5 bases, J shed 5 bases, and the junction held 10 bases outside the gene matches. From germline, CDR1 is MNHEY and CDR2 SMNVEV (reference sequence). The CDR3 totals 16 residues. This CDR3 is CASSSSGSGRHNEQFF. The CDR3, as DNA: TGTGCCAGCAGTAGTTCCGGGAGCGGGAGGCACAATGAGCAGTTCTTC.

The CDR3 sequence: CASSTGTGETDTQYF. In nucleotides, the CDR3 is TGTGCCAGCAGTACCGGGACAGGGGAAACAGATACGCAGTATTTT. This chain connects TRBV27 to TRBJ2-3; the match to TRBD1 covers 10 bases. J lost 3 bases, V lost 5 bases, and 5 bases had no gene match. In germline, CDR1 is MNHEY, CDR2 SMNVEV (reference sequence). CDR3 length: 15 amino acids.

The V call is TRBV10-2, the J call TRBJ2-3; TRBD2 might be the D (5 bases). Trimming left V 3 bases short and J 7 bases short, with 17 bases between. The CDR3 extends over 15 amino acids. The germline V gene has CDR1 WSHSY and CDR2 SAAADI. This chain's CDR3 is CASSDAGIQLNTQYF. The CDR3 nucleotides are TGCGCCAGCAGTGATGCGGGTATCCAATTGAATACGCAGTATTTT.

The V call is TRBV2, the J call TRBJ2-5, with D maybe TRBD2 (6 bases). Germline CDR1 is SNHLY and CDR2 is FYNNEI. V lost 6 bases and J lost 3, with 11 bases in between. The CDR3 sequence is 13 residues long. This CDR3 reads CASRELAEETQYF. The CDR3 DNA reads as TGTGCCAGCAGAGAACTAGCAGAAGAGACCCAGTACTTC.